The 8 T cell receptor beta chains given below trace back to one sample, sequenced in a study of T-cell memory formation after mild COVID-19. TCRdb used MiXCR to reprocess the 5' RACE reads, holding one entry per CDR3 protein. This table holds approximately 46,000 distinct CDR3 sequences, 9.5% to 15% found once. The sequenced material came from PBMCs or a T cell subset sorted from them (not recorded which). The receptors here all came from a man younger than 35 who had mild COVID-19 (a few samples of this study predate the infection). Cell type and time point are not known.

This clonotype was detected only a few times. This sequence joins TRBV3-1 and TRBJ1-2, with D perhaps TRBD1 (5 bases). Germline values: CDR1 LGHDT, CDR2 YNNKEL (reference sequence). The V end was cut by 4 bases, the J end by 8 bases, with 17 bases between. CDR3 length equals 14 residues. The DNA of the CDR3 is TGTGCCAGCAGCCCCGCGGCTGGGGCGCGGGGCTACACCTTC. This encodes CASSPAAGARGYTF.

CDR3: CSARRGDSNQPQHF. CDR3 nucleotide sequence: TGCAGTGCCAGACGGGGGGATAGCAATCAGCCCCAGCATTTT. The chain couples TRBV20-1 to TRBJ1-5; D may be TRBD1 (5 bases). The length of the CDR3 is 14 residues. With 6 bases removed from V and 0 bases from J, the gap between germline ends came to 12 bases. Germline loops: CDR1 DFQATT, CDR2 SNEGSKA (reference sequence).

This clonotype was seen repeatedly, ten times or more. The V call is TRBV29-1, the J call TRBJ2-2, with D possibly TRBD2 on 5 matching bases. The V gene lost 0 bases and the J gene lost 1 base, with 6 bases spanning the gap. Germline V gives CDR1 SQVTM, CDR2 ANQGSEA. The CDR3 has 14 amino acids. Here the CDR3 reads CSVEDGGNTGELFF. The DNA of the CDR3 is TGCAGCGTTGAAGATGGAGGGAACACCGGGGAGCTGTTTTTT.

The V and J genes are TRBV11-2 and TRBJ1-2, with unresolved D. The V gene lost 3 bases and the J gene lost 6 bases, with 5 bases spanning the gap. The germline V gene has CDR1 SGHAT and CDR2 FQNNGV. This CDR3 has 11 residues. The CDR3 DNA sequence: TGTGCCAGCAGCTTTCGGGATGGCTACACCTTC. Translating gives CASSFRDGYTF.

This clonotype has more than one count but fewer than ten. The V gene is TRBV5-1, the J gene TRBJ2-7; possibly TRBD1 for D (5 bases). The CDR3 spans 14 residues. CDR1 and CDR2 (germline): SGHRS, YFSETQ. Trimming took 4 bases from V and 5 from J, leaving 16 bases between them. CDR3 amino acids: CASSIGRGPDEQYF. The CDR3 DNA sequence: TGCGCCAGCAGCATTGGTAGGGGTCCGGACGAGCAGTACTTC.

This chain connects TRBV10-2 to TRBJ2-4; D call uncertain. Trimming removed 2 bases from V and 0 bases from J, with 5 bases in between. CDR1 is WSHSY, CDR2 SAAADI, per germline. The CDR3 runs to 14 residues. CDR3 sequence (DNA): TGCGCCAGCAGTGAGCGGGTAGCCAAAAACATTCAGTACTTC. As protein: CASSERVAKNIQYF.

This clonotype was seen more than once but under ten times. The chain uses TRBV19 and TRBJ1-1, with 9 bases aligning to TRBD1. V was clipped by 5 bases and J by 5 bases; unmatched bases: 9. The germline gives CDR1 LNHDA, CDR2 SQIVND (reference sequence). The length of the CDR3 is 15 residues. The DNA for the CDR3 is TGTGCCAGTAGTCCTTCCGGGACAGGGCGGACTGAAGCTTTCTTT. This gives the protein CASSPSGTGRTEAFF.

This clonotype has a count of ten or more. The chain couples TRBV5-8 to TRBJ2-7, with TRBD1 identical over 7 bases. The germline V gene encodes CDR1 SGHTS and CDR2 YDEGEE. The CDR3 loop spans 14 amino acids. V dropped 7 bases and J dropped 2; count of bases not matched to a gene: 9. The CDR3 protein is CASAHPQGTYEQYF. The CDR3 nucleotides read TGTGCCAGCGCCCATCCACAGGGGACCTACGAGCAGTACTTC.